This T cell receptor (beta chain) was obtained from a study of memory CD8 T cells in hepatitis C reinfection. On the study more broadly: HCV reinfection meant a positive HCV RNA test after two negative tests at least 60 days apart. A couple of donors had tetramer+ CD8 T cells split into CD127- and CD127+ sorts. NS5B-2841 was targeted by two other double resolvers. Between 3 and 8 weeks after reinfection detection, peak samples were drawn.

Regarding time point: peak reinfection, 3 to 8 weeks after reinfection detection. No in vitro expansion preceded TCR sequencing of the sorted cells. Sequencing was performed with immunoSEQ multiplex PCR; in TCRdb, only in-frame clones are kept and a portion is missing. This sample has about 420 clones, with nearly 70% found just once. This sequence was found in a man between 18 and 29 years old with hepatitis C virus infection. The sequenced sample was HCV tetramer-positive CD8+ T cells sorted from blood.

The CDR3 DNA reads as TGTGCCAGCAGCTTAACTAGCGGGAGTGGGGGTTACACAGATACGCAGTATTTT. Protein: CASSLTSGSGGYTDTQYF. The chain uses TRBV5-4 and TRBJ2-3, with 11 bases matching TRBD2. The V segment lost 2 bases and the J segment 2 bases; nucleotides outside the gene matches: 10. Germline V gene lookup returns CDR1 SGHNT and CDR2 YYREEE (reference sequence). CDR3 length equals 18 residues.